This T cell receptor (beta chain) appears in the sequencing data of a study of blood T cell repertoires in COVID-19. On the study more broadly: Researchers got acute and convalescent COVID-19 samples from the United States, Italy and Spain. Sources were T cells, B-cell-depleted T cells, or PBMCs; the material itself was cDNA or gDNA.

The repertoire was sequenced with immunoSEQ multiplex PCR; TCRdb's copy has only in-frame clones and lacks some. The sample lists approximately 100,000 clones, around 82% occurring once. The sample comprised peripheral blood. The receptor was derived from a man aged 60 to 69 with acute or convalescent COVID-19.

CDR3 sequence (DNA): TGTGCCAGCAGTGAGGTGAACACTGAAGCTTTCTTT. Residues: CASSEVNTEAFF. This rearrangement joins TRBV6-2 or TRBV6-3 to TRBJ1-1; D not certain. Germline V gives CDR1 MNHEY, CDR2 SVGEGT. V was cut by 5 bases and J by 0 bases, with 4 bases left in between. There are 12 residues in the CDR3.